This TCR beta chain was captured by sequencing in a study of blood T cells in healthy people across ages. This CDR3 contains 12 residues. Germline CDR1 and CDR2: SGHRS and YFSETQ. Losses at the gene ends were 7 bases for V and 3 bases for J; bases not matched to a gene: 4. Primed by a sample-barcoded 5' primer and a J-beta primer mix, a second PCR proceeded for about 7 to 11 cycles. TCRdb reanalysed the 5' RACE reads using MiXCR and keeps one entry per CDR3 protein. The table has hundreds of thousands of distinct CDR3 sequences, approximately 53% seen once. Sequencing input: blood. The rearrangement joins TRBV5-1 to TRBJ2-7; TRBD1 matches 7 bases. This clonotype originated in a man aged 40-50 years in good health. In DNA, the CDR3 is TGCGCCAGCCGGGACAGCGACTACGAGCAGTACTTC. The encoded protein is CASRDSDYEQYF. Drawing the rest from reference TRBV5-1 and TRBJ2-7, the complete variable domain is KAGVTQTPRYLIKTRGQQVTLSCSPISGHRSVSWYQQTPGQGLQFLFEYFSETQRNKGNFPGRFSGRQFSNSRSEMNVSTLELGDSALYLCASRDSDYEQYFGPGTRLTVT.